These T cell receptor beta chains were read from a single sample in a study of T cell responses to AZD1222 COVID-19 vaccine. Using immunoSEQ multiplex PCR, the repertoire was profiled, and TCRdb retains in-frame clones only, with some absent. The table includes around 100,000 clones, about 83% detected once. The sample in question was peripheral blood, obtained on day 0 of AZD1222 vaccination. These receptor sequences come from an adult in good health. The CDR3 runs from the conserved cysteine through the conserved F or W. The order of the fields is CDR3 DNA, CDR3 protein, V gene, J gene, D gene, clone size. D genes are given only for firm matches. Size tells how often a clone was seen (once, few, many) or the class of an expanded clone, and some rows leave it out.

CDR3 DNA: TGTGCCAGCAGCAGTTACGGCGTCGGGACAGGGTATTCACCCCTCCACTTT; CDR3 protein: CASSSYGVGTGYSPLHF; V gene: TRBV28; J gene: TRBJ1-6; D gene: TRBD1; clone size: NA
CDR3 DNA: TGTGCCAGCAGCCAAGAAGGCTCCTTAGCCAAAAACATTCAGTACTTC; CDR3 protein: CASSQEGSLAKNIQYF; V gene: TRBV3-1/TRBV3-2; J gene: TRBJ2-4; D gene: NA; clone size: NA
CDR3 DNA: TGTGCCAGCTCACCAAAACAGGGGCCGGAGCGGAGATCCTACAATGAGCAGTTCTTC; CDR3 protein: CASSPKQGPERRSYNEQFF; V gene: TRBV18; J gene: TRBJ2-1; D gene: TRBD1; clone size: NA
CDR3 DNA: TGTGCCAGCAGCTTTGGACAGGGGGGCTTAGATACGCAGTATTTT; CDR3 protein: CASSFGQGGLDTQYF; V gene: TRBV7-6; J gene: TRBJ2-3; D gene: TRBD1; clone size: NA
CDR3 DNA: TGTGCCAGCAGTGAGCAACGGACAGTCACTGAAAAACTGTTTTTT; CDR3 protein: CASSEQRTVTEKLFF; V gene: TRBV2; J gene: TRBJ1-4; D gene: NA; clone size: NA
CDR3 DNA: TGTGCCAGCAGCTTAATTGGGGGGGCCGCCGATACGCAGTATTTT; CDR3 protein: CASSLIGGAADTQYF; V gene: TRBV7-3; J gene: TRBJ2-3; D gene: NA; clone size: once
CDR3 DNA: TGTGCCAGCAGTTGGGCAGGGTATTGGCAGTACTTC; CDR3 protein: CASSWAGYWQYF; V gene: TRBV6-2/TRBV6-3; J gene: TRBJ2-7; D gene: NA; clone size: NA
CDR3 DNA: TGTGCCACCAGCAGAGATCTAGACTTTAACTATGGCTACACCTTC; CDR3 protein: CATSRDLDFNYGYTF; V gene: TRBV15; J gene: TRBJ1-2; D gene: NA; clone size: NA
CDR3 DNA: TGTGCCAGCCGCGAGTTCAGTTCCTACAATGAGCAGTTCTTC; CDR3 protein: CASREFSSYNEQFF; V gene: TRBV11-3; J gene: TRBJ2-1; D gene: NA; clone size: NA
CDR3 DNA: TGTGCCACCAAGGAGGCAAACAAGCGCCAAGAGACCCAGTACTTC; CDR3 protein: CATKEANKRQETQYF; V gene: TRBV2; J gene: TRBJ2-5; D gene: NA; clone size: NA
CDR3 DNA: TGTGCCAGCAGGTTAGGGAGCGAGAGAGCTTTCTTT; CDR3 protein: CASRLGSERAFF; V gene: TRBV3-1/TRBV3-2; J gene: TRBJ1-1; D gene: NA; clone size: NA
CDR3 DNA: TGTGCCAGCAGCCCCCGAGGCACCGGGGAGCTGTTTTTT; CDR3 protein: CASSPRGTGELFF; V gene: TRBV9; J gene: TRBJ2-2; D gene: NA; clone size: few
CDR3 DNA: TGTGCCAGCAGTGAATCGCATGAGCAGTTCTTC; CDR3 protein: CASSESHEQFF; V gene: TRBV6-1; J gene: TRBJ2-1; D gene: NA; clone size: NA
CDR3 DNA: TGCAGCGTCCTCATAAGAACTTCCGGGACCCCACTCTATGGCTACACCTTC; CDR3 protein: CSVLIRTSGTPLYGYTF; V gene: TRBV29-1; J gene: TRBJ1-2; D gene: NA; clone size: few
CDR3 DNA: TGTGCCAGCAGCCCGGGACAGGGGACCTATGGCTACACCTTC; CDR3 protein: CASSPGQGTYGYTF; V gene: TRBV7-3; J gene: TRBJ1-2; D gene: TRBD1; clone size: NA
CDR3 DNA: TGTGCCAGCAGTTACTCGCGGGACCTCTCCTACAATGAGCAGTTCTTC; CDR3 protein: CASSYSRDLSYNEQFF; V gene: TRBV6-5; J gene: TRBJ2-1; D gene: NA; clone size: NA
CDR3 DNA: TGTGCCATCAGTGAGCGGGGGACAGGTAACGAGCAGTACTTC; CDR3 protein: CAISERGTGNEQYF; V gene: TRBV10-3; J gene: TRBJ2-7; D gene: TRBD1; clone size: NA
CDR3 DNA: TGTGCCAGTAGTATCCGGGACCCAGGGCCTGATGGCTACACCTTC; CDR3 protein: CASSIRDPGPDGYTF; V gene: TRBV19; J gene: TRBJ1-2; D gene: NA; clone size: NA
CDR3 DNA: TGTGCCAGCAGCGTAGACCCCAGGAGCTCCTACGAGCAGTACTTC; CDR3 protein: CASSVDPRSSYEQYF; V gene: TRBV9; J gene: TRBJ2-7; D gene: NA; clone size: NA
CDR3 DNA: TGTGCCAGCAGTTATGGCGGGGACTCCTACGAGCAGTACTTC; CDR3 protein: CASSYGGDSYEQYF; V gene: TRBV6-2/TRBV6-3; J gene: TRBJ2-7; D gene: NA; clone size: NA
CDR3 DNA: TGTGCCAGCAGTTTAACCAAAAACATTCAGTACTTC; CDR3 protein: CASSLTKNIQYF; V gene: TRBV28; J gene: TRBJ2-4; D gene: NA; clone size: NA
CDR3 DNA: TGTGCCAGCAGTGACAGGGGAAGGAGGACCGGGGAGCTGTTTTTT; CDR3 protein: CASSDRGRRTGELFF; V gene: TRBV6-1; J gene: TRBJ2-2; D gene: NA; clone size: NA
CDR3 DNA: TGTGCCAGCAAAAAACCCGGGACAGGGATGAATAGCAATCAGCCCCAGCATTTT; CDR3 protein: CASKKPGTGMNSNQPQHF; V gene: TRBV2; J gene: TRBJ1-5; D gene: TRBD1; clone size: few
CDR3 DNA: TGTGCCAGCAGCAAAACAAGGACAGGGGGCGTTGTCAACTATGGCTACACCTTC; CDR3 protein: CASSKTRTGGVVNYGYTF; V gene: TRBV14; J gene: TRBJ1-2; D gene: TRBD1; clone size: NA
CDR3 DNA: TGTGCCAGCAGTTTGGGGGGGGCTTATGGCTACACCTTC; CDR3 protein: CASSLGGAYGYTF; V gene: TRBV12-3/TRBV12-4; J gene: TRBJ1-2; D gene: NA; clone size: NA
CDR3 DNA: TGTGCCAGCAGCGGACTAGCGGGAGAGCAAGACTACGAGCAGTACTTC; CDR3 protein: CASSGLAGEQDYEQYF; V gene: TRBV6-2/TRBV6-3; J gene: TRBJ2-7; D gene: TRBD2; clone size: NA
CDR3 DNA: TGCAGCGTCGGACAGGGGGGTGAGACCCAGTACTTC; CDR3 protein: CSVGQGGETQYF; V gene: TRBV29-1; J gene: TRBJ2-5; D gene: TRBD1; clone size: NA
CDR3 DNA: TGTGCCAGCAGTCCAGGGACAAATGACAATCAGCCCCAGCATTTT; CDR3 protein: CASSPGTNDNQPQHF; V gene: TRBV28; J gene: TRBJ1-5; D gene: NA; clone size: once
CDR3 DNA: TGTGCCAGCTCACCAACACAGGGGAGTGCTAATGAAAAACTGTTTTTT; CDR3 protein: CASSPTQGSANEKLFF; V gene: TRBV18; J gene: TRBJ1-4; D gene: TRBD1; clone size: NA
CDR3 DNA: TGTGCCAGCAGTGACGGGGACTACCGGGGCTACACCTTC; CDR3 protein: CASSDGDYRGYTF; V gene: TRBV6-4; J gene: TRBJ1-2; D gene: NA; clone size: NA
CDR3 DNA: TGTGCCAGCAGCTTAGGTTCGTCACCTGGGAGTCGGAGGTTCTTC; CDR3 protein: CASSLGSSPGSRRFF; V gene: TRBV7-9; J gene: TRBJ2-1; D gene: NA; clone size: NA
CDR3 DNA: TGTGCCAGCAGCGGGGGGGCCTCCCGCCATCAGCCCCAGCATTTT; CDR3 protein: CASSGGASRHQPQHF; V gene: TRBV7-9; J gene: TRBJ1-5; D gene: NA; clone size: NA
CDR3 DNA: TGCGCCAGCAGCTTGGGCGGGGTGGACAATCAGCCCCAGCATTTT; CDR3 protein: CASSLGGVDNQPQHF; V gene: TRBV5-1; J gene: TRBJ1-5; D gene: NA; clone size: NA
CDR3 DNA: TGCGCCAGCAGCCGGGGGACGGGAGGAGGGACAACTAATGAAAAACTGTTTTTT; CDR3 protein: CASSRGTGGGTTNEKLFF; V gene: TRBV5-1; J gene: TRBJ1-4; D gene: NA; clone size: NA
CDR3 DNA: TGCAGCGTTGAGTATGATACCACAGATACGCAGTATTTT; CDR3 protein: CSVEYDTTDTQYF; V gene: TRBV29-1; J gene: TRBJ2-3; D gene: NA; clone size: NA
CDR3 DNA: TGTGCCAGCAGCTGGGGCGCGTTCTCTGGGAATGAGCAGTTCTTC; CDR3 protein: CASSWGAFSGNEQFF; V gene: TRBV3-1/TRBV3-2; J gene: TRBJ2-1; D gene: NA; clone size: NA
CDR3 DNA: TGTGCCAGCAGCCCCCGATGGAAAACCTCAACAAGGGCTAACTATGGCTACACCTTC; CDR3 protein: CASSPRWKTSTRANYGYTF; V gene: TRBV7-8; J gene: TRBJ1-2; D gene: NA; clone size: NA
CDR3 DNA: TGTGCCAGCAGCTTAGACCAGGGGAAGAACACTGAAGCTTTCTTT; CDR3 protein: CASSLDQGKNTEAFF; V gene: TRBV7-8; J gene: TRBJ1-1; D gene: NA; clone size: few
CDR3 DNA: TGTGCCAGCAGCTCGGACAGGGGAGTCCGGCCCCAGCATTTT; CDR3 protein: CASSSDRGVRPQHF; V gene: TRBV5-8; J gene: TRBJ1-5; D gene: TRBD1; clone size: NA
CDR3 DNA: TGCGCCAGCAGCCAACTCCCGACAGGGGTTAACACCATATATTTT; CDR3 protein: CASSQLPTGVNTIYF; V gene: TRBV4-1; J gene: TRBJ1-3; D gene: TRBD1; clone size: few
CDR3 DNA: TGCGCCAGCAGCTTGGGAGGTAGTGGACTCTACGAGCAGTACTTC; CDR3 protein: CASSLGGSGLYEQYF; V gene: TRBV5-1; J gene: TRBJ2-7; D gene: NA; clone size: NA
CDR3 DNA: TGTGCCAGCAGCTTAGGGTACGGCAGGGGTGGCTACGAGCAGTACTTC; CDR3 protein: CASSLGYGRGGYEQYF; V gene: TRBV7-2; J gene: TRBJ2-7; D gene: NA; clone size: NA